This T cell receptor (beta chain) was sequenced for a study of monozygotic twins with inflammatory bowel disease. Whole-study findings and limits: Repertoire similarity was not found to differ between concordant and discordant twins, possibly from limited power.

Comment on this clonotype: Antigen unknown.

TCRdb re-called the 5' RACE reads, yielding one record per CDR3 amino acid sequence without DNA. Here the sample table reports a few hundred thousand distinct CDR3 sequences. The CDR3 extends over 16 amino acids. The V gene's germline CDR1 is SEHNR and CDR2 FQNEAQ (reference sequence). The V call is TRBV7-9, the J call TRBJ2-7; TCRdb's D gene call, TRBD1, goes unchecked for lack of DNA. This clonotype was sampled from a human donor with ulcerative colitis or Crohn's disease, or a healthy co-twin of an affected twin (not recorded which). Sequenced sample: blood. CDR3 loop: CASSLETGTASYEQYF.